Here is one TCR beta chain with its context. The sample is drawn from a study of beta chain features in type 1 diabetes. The authors reverse transcribed all of the isolated RNA, so sequencing captured expressed TCRB transcripts. Here immunoSEQ multiplex PCR was the method, and the copy in TCRdb shows in-frame clones only, minus some. The sample lists about 150,000 clones, roughly 9.1% occurring once. Material for sequencing was central memory CD4+ T cells from blood. The receptor was derived from a woman younger than 30 in good health.

DNA for the CDR3: TGCGCCAGCAGCTTTTCAGGATCGGGGGACGGTGAGCAGTTCTTC. It encodes CASSFSGSGDGEQFF. V gene TRBV5-1 combines with J gene TRBJ2-1; TRBD2 might be the D (6 bases). Trimming stripped 2 bases from V and 9 bases from J, with 18 bases between. This CDR3 has 15 residues. CDR1 is SGHRS and CDR2 is YFSETQ in the germline V gene.